This TCR beta chain appears in the sequencing data of a study of vaccination and CD4 T cells after COVID-19. Turning to this clonotype: Antigen unknown.

An Oncomine TCR Beta short-read assay was used to sequence the DNA from cultured CD4+ T cells. From the PCR reads, TCRdb called clonotypes with MiXCR, one entry per CDR3 protein. Of about 19,000 distinct CDR3 sequences in the sample, over 40% were seen once. Germline lookup yields CDR1 SGHVS and CDR2 FQNEAQ. The CDR3 has 15 amino acids. V trimming: 4 bases; J trimming: 7 bases; junction bases outside the gene matches: 7. Described treatment: 10-day PBMC culture with coronavirus spike peptide pools or control peptides (ViraFEST assay). This clonotype was sampled from a human donor who had recovered from COVID-19. The genes are TRBV7-8 and TRBJ1-6, with 7 nucleotides matching TRBD1. Sample: CD4+ T cells from blood, cultured in vitro, taken after SARS-CoV-2 vaccination. The CDR3 nucleotides read TGTGCCAGCAGCTCCGACAGGGCCCGGAATTCACCCCTCCACTTT. Translating gives CASSSDRARNSPLHF.